Listed here are 2 T cell receptor beta chains from one sample, sequenced in a study of blood T cell repertoires in COVID-19. Generated by immunoSEQ multiplex PCR, the TCRdb table keeps only in-frame clones and is missing some. The table shows roughly 36,000 clones, with 85% to 95% occurring only once. Sequencing was done on a sample of peripheral blood. The receptors originated from a man aged 55 to 70 with active or convalescent COVID-19.

V and J are TRBV6-4 and TRBJ1-5; D might be TRBD1 (5 bases). From germline, CDR1 is MRHNA and CDR2 SNTAGT. The V and J ends lost 6 bases and 6 bases respectively, with 15 bases between them. The CDR3 spans 14 residues. CDR3 bases: TGTGCCAGCAGAGGGGTTAGTGGTATTCAGCCCCAGCATTTT. Protein sequence: CASRGVSGIQPQHF.

J is TRBJ2-3 and V is TRBV9; D is perhaps TRBD1 (8 bases). This CDR3 is built from 17 residues. Germline V CDR1 and CDR2: SGDLS, YYNGEE. The V and J ends lost 3 bases and 3 bases respectively, with 20 bases between them. The CDR3 loop reads CASSEGGGTGGTDTQYF. The CDR3 DNA reads TGTGCCAGCAGCGAGGGGGGAGGGACAGGTGGTACAGATACGCAGTATTTT. Variable domain in full (rest from reference TRBV9 and TRBJ2-3): DSGVTQTPKHLITATGQRVTLRCSPRSGDLSVYWYQQSLDQGLQFLIQYYNGEERAKGNILERFSAQQFPDLHSELNLSSLELGDSALYFCASSEGGGTGGTDTQYFGPGTRLTVL.